This TCR beta chain came from a study of blood T cell repertoires in COVID-19. The overall study: Acute and convalescent COVID-19 specimens originated in the United States, Italy and Spain. The analysed material was cDNA or gDNA that came from T cells, B-cell-depleted T cells, or PBMCs.

Original handling: Amplifying reference gene primers gave estimates of nucleated cell counts. TCRdb's copy holds only in-frame clones and misses some; the assay was immunoSEQ multiplex PCR. The DNA gave D and trimming, while V, J and clone size come from that table. The data show fewer than 75,000 clones, 70% to 90% seen once. The sequenced material came from peripheral blood. This TCR was sampled from a man in his 70s with acute or convalescent COVID-19.

The CDR3 nucleotides read TGTGCCAGCAGAGGGACAGGTTTAACTGAAGCTTTCTTT. Encoded protein: CASRGTGLTEAFF. The chain has TRBV6-4 and TRBJ1-1; 8 bases line up with TRBD1. V trimming: 6 bases; J trimming: 5 bases; junction bases outside the gene matches: 5. The CDR3 has 13 residues. The germline V gene has CDR1 MRHNA and CDR2 SNTAGT.